A selection of T cell receptor beta chains follows, all from one sample in a study of blood T cells in healthy people across ages. MiXCR, run by TCRdb on the 5' RACE reads, gives a single entry per CDR3 protein. Among 730,000 or so distinct CDR3 sequences listed, roughly 44% were seen once. Sequencing input: blood. These receptors came from a woman between 55 and 75 years old in good health. Both conserved end residues are trimmed from each CDR3.

j_call: TRBJ1-1
v_call: TRBV10-3
cdr3_aa: AISEDRGRNTEAF

j_call: TRBJ2-5
v_call: TRBV6-2/TRBV6-3
cdr3_aa: ASTPGQGAYNEQY

j_call: TRBJ2-3
v_call: TRBV20-1
cdr3_aa: SFVPDTTDTQY

j_call: TRBJ1-5
v_call: TRBV20-1
cdr3_aa: SAIGLMNQPQH

j_call: TRBJ1-5
v_call: TRBV3-1
cdr3_aa: ASSQAGYSNQPQH

j_call: TRBJ2-5
v_call: TRBV5-6
cdr3_aa: ASISGLAGGETQY

j_call: TRBJ2-7
v_call: TRBV20-1
cdr3_aa: SRDGLAAYEQY

j_call: TRBJ1-1
v_call: TRBV10-3
cdr3_aa: AISEGTGWNTEAF

j_call: TRBJ2-5
v_call: TRBV6-6
cdr3_aa: ASSYQPGATETQY

j_call: TRBJ2-1
v_call: TRBV5-1
cdr3_aa: ASSNILAGGQNEQF

j_call: TRBJ2-1
v_call: TRBV2
cdr3_aa: ASTRDSYPNNEQF

j_call: TRBJ2-3
v_call: TRBV18
cdr3_aa: ASSPLVRSPTSTDTQY

j_call: TRBJ2-3
v_call: TRBV5-1
cdr3_aa: ASSLGLRDTQY

j_call: TRBJ1-1
v_call: TRBV11-2
cdr3_aa: ASSPVRPPEAF

j_call: TRBJ2-1
v_call: TRBV5-1
cdr3_aa: ASSSQSSGFEQF

j_call: TRBJ1-2
v_call: TRBV12-3/TRBV12-4
cdr3_aa: ASSQRQGGHYGYT

j_call: TRBJ1-1
v_call: TRBV20-1
cdr3_aa: SAGGNTEAF

j_call: TRBJ2-1
v_call: TRBV29-1
cdr3_aa: SVSGASYNEQF

j_call: TRBJ2-1
v_call: TRBV24-1
cdr3_aa: ATSDPGPRGKEQF

j_call: TRBJ1-1
v_call: TRBV15
cdr3_aa: ATSRTILSGNTEAF

j_call: TRBJ1-2
v_call: TRBV7-2
cdr3_aa: ASSSGGDRGMIYGYT

j_call: TRBJ2-1
v_call: TRBV27
cdr3_aa: ASSSPLTSGTYNEQF

j_call: TRBJ1-1
v_call: TRBV18
cdr3_aa: ASSPLRENTEAF

j_call: TRBJ2-3
v_call: TRBV7-2
cdr3_aa: ASSLGSDLAGTQY

j_call: TRBJ2-1
v_call: TRBV27
cdr3_aa: ASRPGVAGSNEQF

j_call: TRBJ1-2
v_call: TRBV24-1
cdr3_aa: ATSDFRTDSRYGYT

j_call: TRBJ2-1
v_call: TRBV2
cdr3_aa: ASSVGGLAPYSEQF

j_call: TRBJ1-2
v_call: TRBV29-1
cdr3_aa: SVSLDVLGGYT

j_call: TRBJ2-7
v_call: TRBV20-1
cdr3_aa: SARWTSGRNEQY

j_call: TRBJ1-6
v_call: TRBV12-3/TRBV12-4
cdr3_aa: ASSPRTGSSINSPLH

j_call: .
v_call: TRBV5-1
cdr3_aa: ASSQFWFESTETQY

j_call: TRBJ2-1
v_call: TRBV7-9
cdr3_aa: ASSLGRQQF

j_call: TRBJ2-7
v_call: TRBV5-4
cdr3_aa: ASSRAGGQAYEQY

j_call: TRBJ2-2
v_call: TRBV7-2
cdr3_aa: AIYIESAGTGELF

j_call: TRBJ2-6
v_call: TRBV11-2
cdr3_aa: ASSLVGPGRGISGANVLT

j_call: TRBJ1-4
v_call: TRBV4-1
cdr3_aa: ASSQGHSSNEKLF

j_call: TRBJ2-1
v_call: TRBV7-2
cdr3_aa: ASSLLSLGTYNEQF

j_call: TRBJ2-1
v_call: TRBV20-1
cdr3_aa: SAYGPGDEQF

j_call: TRBJ2-1
v_call: TRBV28
cdr3_aa: ASSLQGANYNEQF

j_call: TRBJ2-1
v_call: TRBV5-1
cdr3_aa: ASSFDSGSYNEQF

j_call: TRBJ1-1
v_call: TRBV29-1
cdr3_aa: SVVNALISEAF

j_call: TRBJ2-7
v_call: TRBV5-1
cdr3_aa: ASRDSAGYEQY

j_call: TRBJ2-4
v_call: TRBV14
cdr3_aa: ASSQRQGAVGNIQY

j_call: TRBJ1-4
v_call: TRBV27
cdr3_aa: ASSPEPGQANEKLF

j_call: TRBJ2-5
v_call: TRBV12-3/TRBV12-4
cdr3_aa: ASSSSGDGETQY

j_call: TRBJ2-7
v_call: TRBV28
cdr3_aa: ASSSSGALSYEQY

j_call: TRBJ2-1
v_call: TRBV5-1
cdr3_aa: ASSHGTSGGGYNEQF

j_call: .
v_call: TRBV27
cdr3_aa: ASSLWTGAYEQY

j_call: TRBJ2-7
v_call: TRBV7-9
cdr3_aa: ASSSLYSQGATYEQY

j_call: TRBJ2-7
v_call: TRBV12-3/TRBV12-4
cdr3_aa: ASSSGHLLRAY

j_call: TRBJ2-3
v_call: TRBV5-1
cdr3_aa: ASNGDRGVDTQY

j_call: TRBJ1-1
v_call: TRBV13
cdr3_aa: ASSLADSFRPDNGANTEAF

j_call: TRBJ1-2
v_call: TRBV15
cdr3_aa: ATRPGGDPCGYT

j_call: TRBJ2-7
v_call: TRBV6-5
cdr3_aa: ASSYSASGPSYEQY

j_call: TRBJ1-6
v_call: TRBV7-2
cdr3_aa: ASSLGGFRDSPLH

j_call: TRBJ2-1
v_call: TRBV10-3
cdr3_aa: AISVRGSYNEQF

j_call: TRBJ2-1
v_call: TRBV4-2
cdr3_aa: ASSQEVLGSSPYNEQF

j_call: TRBJ2-7
v_call: TRBV20-1
cdr3_aa: SPTGLGLYEQY

j_call: TRBJ2-6
v_call: TRBV5-1
cdr3_aa: ASSLAWTDSGANVLT